A single sample gave rise to the 5 T cell receptor beta chains below, sequenced in a study of blood T cells in healthy people across ages. Using a J-beta primer mix together with a sample-barcoded 5' primer, a second PCR was run for roughly 6 to 11 cycles. TCRdb reanalysed the 5' RACE reads using MiXCR and keeps one entry per CDR3 protein. This table has more than 650,000 distinct CDR3 sequences, about a quarter appearing once. The same data also contributed to another study, on T cells of mothers and their children.

Sequenced material: blood. These receptors came from a boy younger than 18 in good health.

This clonotype came up a few times. One end of the junction is discordant with germline, which a read error may explain. CDR3 coding DNA: TGTGCCGGCAGCGTAGCGGCGGGGCGCTCCTACGAGCAGTACTTC. This sequence encodes CAGSVAAGRSYEQYF. The rearrangement joins TRBV9 to TRBJ2-7; perhaps TRBD2 as D (6 bases). Looked up from germline, CDR1 is SGDLS and CDR2 is YYNGEE. The CDR3 has 15 amino acids.

This clonotype was seen more than once but under ten times. V usage is TRBV24-1 and J usage is TRBJ2-7; the D is unclear. Between the trimmed V and J ends, which lost 7 bases and 0 bases, there was a span of 9 bases. Per germline, CDR1 KGHDR and CDR2 SFDVKD. The CDR3 has 13 residues. Written as DNA, the CDR3 is TGTGCCACCAGCCAAGTGGGCTCCTACGAGCAGTACTTC. The encoded protein is CATSQVGSYEQYF.

This clonotype has only a few counts. The chain recombines TRBV28 with TRBJ2-7; D might be TRBD1 (7 bases). Per germline, CDR1 MDHEN and CDR2 SYDVKM. The length of the CDR3 is 14 residues. Trimming left V 7 bases short and J 2 bases short, with 15 bases between. This CDR3 reads CASTRGANPYEQYF. In DNA, the CDR3 is TGTGCCAGCACCAGGGGGGCCAACCCCTACGAGCAGTACTTC.

The chain joins TRBV21-1 to TRBJ2-5; the table gives TRBD1 as D, unverified against the DNA. TRBV21-1 is tagged as a pseudogene. The length of the CDR3 is 17 residues. CDR3 amino acids: CASSIDREEGFQETQYF. The DNA of the CDR3 is TGTGCCAGCAGCATAGACAGGGAGGAGGGGTTCCAAGAGACCCAGTACTTC.

The V call is TRBV7-2, the J call TRBJ1-2; TRBD1 agrees at 11 bases. The CDR3 sequence is 15 residues long. Germline loops: CDR1 SGHTA, CDR2 FQGNSA. J was trimmed by 5 bases and V by 3 bases; bases with no gene match: 5. The CDR3: CASSFGTGGLYGYTF. In nucleotides, the CDR3 is TGTGCCAGCAGCTTCGGGACAGGGGGGTTGTATGGCTACACCTTC.